These T cell receptor beta chains were read from a single sample in a study of T-cell memory formation after mild COVID-19. In TCRdb, the 5' RACE reads were re-called with MiXCR into one record per CDR3 protein. The sample has around 150,000 distinct CDR3 sequences, 11% seen once. Sequencing was carried out using PBMCs or a T cell subset sorted from them (not recorded which). Every receptor here comes from a man aged 18 to 30 who had mild COVID-19 (a few samples of this study predate the infection). Cell type and time point are not known. The conserved cysteine and the conserved F or W are not part of the CDR3 here.

TRBV11-3	TRBJ2-1	ASSAPGTSGGNNEQF
TRBV6-2/TRBV6-3	TRBJ2-1	ASRGGTGGRNEQF
TRBV4-3	TRBJ2-1	ASSQDWRNEQF
TRBV6-2/TRBV6-3	TRBJ2-2	ASRAQNTGELF
TRBV7-2	TRBJ2-4	ASSYQPLAKNIQY
TRBV7-7	TRBJ2-3	ASSPGGGTQY
TRBV10-3	TRBJ1-2	AISSPGTGDYGYT
TRBV2	TRBJ2-4	ASASGGPKNIQY
TRBV5-1	TRBJ2-5	ASTGLAGVETQY
TRBV7-9	TRBJ2-5	ASSRLAMETQY
TRBV9	TRBJ1-1	ASRKIGGVNTEAF
TRBV12-3/TRBV12-4	TRBJ2-1	ASSFDVKGNEQF
TRBV12-3/TRBV12-4	TRBJ2-2	ASNQNTGELF
TRBV12-3/TRBV12-4	TRBJ1-2	ASNRLTGAGYT
TRBV6-2/TRBV6-3	TRBJ2-7	ASSRAYEQY
TRBV5-1	TRBJ2-3	ASKTSGGAGDTQY
TRBV2	TRBJ2-5	ASKEETQY
TRBV5-4	TRBJ2-3	ASSLDRGLTDTQY
TRBV7-8	TRBJ1-6	ASSYRESSYNSPLH
TRBV5-1	TRBJ2-5	ASRPVSGPQETQY
TRBV13	TRBJ1-1	ASSLGDAF
TRBV14	TRBJ2-3	ASSQAGEWGDTQY
TRBV5-1	TRBJ2-3	ASSLAGTSGGTTTSTDTQY
TRBV20-1	TRBJ2-5	SASQVYQETQY
TRBV7-9	TRBJ1-1	ASSPRRNEAF
TRBV5-1	TRBJ2-2	ASSGQPNTGELF
TRBV7-9	TRBJ1-4	ASSLYREGNEKLF
TRBV18	TRBJ2-6	ASSPTVSGANVLT
TRBV28	TRBJ1-1	ASCRGASNTEAF
TRBV4-2	TRBJ1-2	ASRPSGTAARGYT
TRBV5-1	TRBJ2-7	ASSSTPGQGAEQY
TRBV12-3/TRBV12-4	TRBJ1-1	ASSLAGRMAEAF
TRBV12-3/TRBV12-4	TRBJ2-1	ASSSAGTAHEQF
TRBV6-1	TRBJ2-3	ASIKGGNQDTQY
TRBV18	TRBJ2-1	ASSPLGLAGRNEQF
TRBV4-1	TRBJ2-5	ASSQEGTGGGTQY
TRBV28	TRBJ2-2	AFGTPNTGELF
TRBV5-1	TRBJ2-3	ASSAEGDTQY
TRBV12-5	TRBJ1-6	ASGTGDDNSPLH
TRBV20-1	TRBJ2-5	SANSGGTYQETQY
TRBV7-9	TRBJ2-5	ASRQPTGKETQY
TRBV2	TRBJ2-3	ASSEVYGTDTQY
TRBV7-2	TRBJ1-5	ASSSLAAGGTGPQH
TRBV6-5	TRBJ2-7	ASSPLVGQPYEQY
TRBV12-3/TRBV12-4	TRBJ1-2	ASTDMVISGTGKYGYT
TRBV5-1	TRBJ1-2	ASGTGTGGAWGYT
TRBV5-1	TRBJ2-5	ASSLAGGTQY
TRBV9	TRBJ2-3	ASSDIPGGVGDTQY
TRBV7-2	TRBJ2-1	ASSLSWLAGPEQF
TRBV19	TRBJ1-5	ASSAGQNSNQPQH
TRBV12-3/TRBV12-4	TRBJ2-2	ASSFLRGVQGELF
TRBV7-2	TRBJ2-3	ASSLGGSDTQY
TRBV30	TRBJ1-5	AWSVGTGGNEPQH
TRBV6-5	TRBJ1-2	ASSYQGWDGYT
TRBV18	TRBJ2-1	ASSPRLTQGYNEQF
TRBV29-1	TRBJ2-7	SPRDRESYEQY
TRBV5-5	TRBJ2-5	ASSSLAGLETQY